The subject of this entry is one T cell receptor (beta chain). The antigen this receptor binds is unknown. Per-base qualities were not stored, and no clone one base away is much larger. The sample was run on an Illumina HiSeq 1500. TCRdb's own reprocessing of the public reads used fastp at Q25 and MiXCR and kept productive beta chains. CDR3 protein sequences are deduplicated, and each keeps its most common genes and DNA. The sample data list under 90,000 distinct CDR3 sequences, and 22% of these were observed just once. Of the sample, over 70% is held by the ten largest clones. These data belong to a study of T cell repertoires in cytomegalovirus infection (dated by TCRdb to between 2018 and 2021). General notes on the study: Donor HLA type was relevant to the analysis, because carriage of CMV infection together with the matching HLA type was indicated by public TCR beta signatures. Results the study describes overall, beyond this receptor: In both this cohort and an independent cohort of a few hundred donors, the cumulative frequency of public TCR beta family members distinguished carriers of CMV infection plus the relevant HLA type. The ex vivo response was dominated by HLA-C-restricted CMV-specific TCR beta clonotypes, which also provided the single most frequent clonotype in two of eight donors.

In the germline V gene (reference sequence), CDR1 corresponds to LNHDA and CDR2 to SQIVND. Including the terminal cysteine and phenylalanine, the CDR3 comprises 14 residues. Only the CDR3 portion is preserved as DNA: 42 bases, with reading frame beginning at the first base. Trimming removed 3 bases from V and 6 bases from J; the gene matches leave 7 bases unexplained. The sample comprised PBMCs, sequenced either directly or after in vitro stimulation (not recorded which). This TCR derives from a human donor in good health (CMV status not recorded). Some clones in this sample may be carry-over from other donors' samples. The chain couples TRBV19 to TRBJ2-7; TRBD2 agrees with 8 junctional bases. The CDR3: CASSMTGTRSEQYF. The sequenced DNA: TGTGCCAGTAGTATGACCGGGACTAGGAGCGAGCAGTACTTC.